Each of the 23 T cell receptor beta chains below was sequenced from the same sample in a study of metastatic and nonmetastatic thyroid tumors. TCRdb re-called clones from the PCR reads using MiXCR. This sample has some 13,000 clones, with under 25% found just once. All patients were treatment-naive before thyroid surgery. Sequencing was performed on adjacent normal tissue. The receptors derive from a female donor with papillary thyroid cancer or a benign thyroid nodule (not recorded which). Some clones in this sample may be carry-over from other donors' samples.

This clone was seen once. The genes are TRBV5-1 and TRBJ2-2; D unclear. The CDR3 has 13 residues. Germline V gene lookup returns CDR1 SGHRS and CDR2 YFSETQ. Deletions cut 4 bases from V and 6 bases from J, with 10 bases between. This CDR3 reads CASSPVVSGELFF. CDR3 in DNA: TGCGCCAGCAGCCCCGTAGTCTCCGGGGAGCTGTTTTTT.

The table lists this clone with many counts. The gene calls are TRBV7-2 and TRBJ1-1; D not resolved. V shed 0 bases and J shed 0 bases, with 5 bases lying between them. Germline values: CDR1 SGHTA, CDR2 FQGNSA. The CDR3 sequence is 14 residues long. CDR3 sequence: CASSLAGLNTEAFF. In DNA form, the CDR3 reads TGTGCCAGCAGCTTAGCGGGGTTGAACACTGAAGCTTTCTTT. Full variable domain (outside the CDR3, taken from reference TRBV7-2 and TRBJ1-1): GAGVSQSPSNKVTEKGKDVELRCDPISGHTALYWYRQSLGQGLEFLIYFQGNSAPDKSGLPSDRFSAERTGGSVSTLTIQRTQQEDSAVYLCASSLAGLNTEAFFGQGTRLTVV.

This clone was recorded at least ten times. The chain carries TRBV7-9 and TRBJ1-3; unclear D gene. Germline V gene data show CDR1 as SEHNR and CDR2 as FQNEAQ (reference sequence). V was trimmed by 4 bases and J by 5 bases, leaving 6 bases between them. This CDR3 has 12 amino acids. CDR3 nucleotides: TGTGCCAGCAGCTCCCAGCGAAACACCATATATTTT. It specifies CASSSQRNTIYF.

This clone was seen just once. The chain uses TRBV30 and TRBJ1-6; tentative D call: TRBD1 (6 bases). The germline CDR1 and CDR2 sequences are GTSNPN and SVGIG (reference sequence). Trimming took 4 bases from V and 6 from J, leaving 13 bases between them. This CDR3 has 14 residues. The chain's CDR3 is CAWNAGTSNSPLHF. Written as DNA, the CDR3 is TGTGCCTGGAACGCCGGGACAAGTAATTCACCCCTCCACTTT.

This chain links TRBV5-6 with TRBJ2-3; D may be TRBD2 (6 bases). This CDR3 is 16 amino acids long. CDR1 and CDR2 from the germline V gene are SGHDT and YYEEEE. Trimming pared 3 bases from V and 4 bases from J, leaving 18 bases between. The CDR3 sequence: CASSSRRDCQSDTQYF. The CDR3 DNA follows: TGTGCCAGCAGCTCGAGACGGGACTGTCAGTCAGATACGCAGTATTTT.

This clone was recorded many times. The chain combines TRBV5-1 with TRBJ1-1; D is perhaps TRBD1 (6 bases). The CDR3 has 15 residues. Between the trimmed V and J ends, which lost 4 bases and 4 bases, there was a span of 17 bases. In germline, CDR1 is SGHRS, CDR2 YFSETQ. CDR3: CASSLRRQVVTEAFF. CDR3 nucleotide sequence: TGCGCCAGCAGCCTACGACGACAGGTCGTCACTGAAGCTTTCTTT.

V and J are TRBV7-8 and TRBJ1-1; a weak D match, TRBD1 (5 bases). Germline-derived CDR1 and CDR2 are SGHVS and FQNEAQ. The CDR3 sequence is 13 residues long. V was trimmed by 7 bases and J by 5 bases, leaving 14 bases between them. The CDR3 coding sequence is TGTGCCAGCATGCCGGACATGGAGACTGAAGCTTTCTTT. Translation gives CASMPDMETEAFF.

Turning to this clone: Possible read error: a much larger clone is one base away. The CDR3 protein is CASSMRVGQETQYF. The CDR3 DNA is TGTGCCAGCAGCATGAGGGTCGGGCAAGAGACCCAGTACTTC. This rearrangement joins TRBV7-8 to TRBJ2-5; weak D call: TRBD2 (5 bases). Deletions cut 5 bases from V and 2 bases from J, with 12 bases between. The CDR3 loop spans 14 amino acids. Germline V gives CDR1 SGHVS, CDR2 FQNEAQ.

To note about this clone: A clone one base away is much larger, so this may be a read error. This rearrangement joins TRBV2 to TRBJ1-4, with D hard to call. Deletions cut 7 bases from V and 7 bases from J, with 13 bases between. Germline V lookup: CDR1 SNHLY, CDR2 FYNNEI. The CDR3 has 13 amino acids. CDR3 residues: CASKATTSEKLFF. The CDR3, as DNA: TGTGCCAGCAAAGCCACAACGAGTGAAAAACTGTTTTTT.

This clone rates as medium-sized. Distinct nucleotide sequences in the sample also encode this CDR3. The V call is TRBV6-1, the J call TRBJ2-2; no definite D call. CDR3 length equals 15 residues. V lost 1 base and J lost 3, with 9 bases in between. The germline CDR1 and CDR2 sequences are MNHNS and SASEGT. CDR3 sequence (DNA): TGTGCCAGCAGTGAAGTGGTCCGGGACACCGGGGAGCTGTTTTTT. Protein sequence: CASSEVVRDTGELFF.

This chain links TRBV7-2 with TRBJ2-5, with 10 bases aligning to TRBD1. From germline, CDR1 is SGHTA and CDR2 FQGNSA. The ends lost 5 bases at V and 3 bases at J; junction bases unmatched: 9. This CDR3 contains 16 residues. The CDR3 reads CASSLTTGTGEETQYF. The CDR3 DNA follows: TGTGCCAGCAGCCTAACCACCGGGACAGGGGAAGAGACCCAGTACTTC.

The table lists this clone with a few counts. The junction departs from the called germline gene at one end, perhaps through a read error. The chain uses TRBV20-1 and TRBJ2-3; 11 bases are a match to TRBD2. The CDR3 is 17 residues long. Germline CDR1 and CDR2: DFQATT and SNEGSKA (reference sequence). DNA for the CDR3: TGCTGTGCTACCACGACTAGCGGGGCGGGTGTAGCAGATACGCCGTATTTT. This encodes CCATTTSGAGVADTPYF.

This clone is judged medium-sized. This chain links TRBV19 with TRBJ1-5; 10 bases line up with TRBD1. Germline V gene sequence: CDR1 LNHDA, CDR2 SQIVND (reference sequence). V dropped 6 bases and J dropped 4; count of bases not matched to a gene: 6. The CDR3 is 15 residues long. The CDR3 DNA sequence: TGTGCCAGTAGAAGACAGGGGGCCTTGAATCAGCCCCAGCATTTT. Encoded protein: CASRRQGALNQPQHF.

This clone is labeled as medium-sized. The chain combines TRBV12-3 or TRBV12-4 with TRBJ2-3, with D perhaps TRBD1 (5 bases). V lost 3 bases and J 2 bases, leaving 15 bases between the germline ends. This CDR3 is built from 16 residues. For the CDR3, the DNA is TGTGCCAGCAGTTTTGGTGACAGTCCCACCACAGATACGCAGTATTTT. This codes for CASSFGDSPTTDTQYF.

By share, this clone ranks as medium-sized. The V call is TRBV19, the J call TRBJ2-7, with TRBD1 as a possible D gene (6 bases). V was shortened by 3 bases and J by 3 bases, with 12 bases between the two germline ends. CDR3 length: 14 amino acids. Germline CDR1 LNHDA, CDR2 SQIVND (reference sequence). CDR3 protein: CASSIQGTGYEQYF. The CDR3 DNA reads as TGTGCCAGTAGTATCCAGGGGACGGGCTACGAGCAGTACTTC.

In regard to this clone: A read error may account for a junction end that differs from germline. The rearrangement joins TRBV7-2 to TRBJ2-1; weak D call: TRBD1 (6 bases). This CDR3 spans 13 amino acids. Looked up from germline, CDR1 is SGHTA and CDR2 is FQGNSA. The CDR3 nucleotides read TGTGTCAGCAGCCGGGACATTGCCAGAGGGCAGTTCTTC. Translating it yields CVSSRDIARGQFF. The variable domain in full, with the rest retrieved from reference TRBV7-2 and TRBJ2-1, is GAGVSQSPSNKVTEKGKDVELRCDPISGHTALYWYRQSLGQGLEFLIYFQGNSAPDKSGLPSDRFSAERTGGSVSTLTIQRTQQEDSAVYLCVSSRDIARGQFFGPGTRLTVL.

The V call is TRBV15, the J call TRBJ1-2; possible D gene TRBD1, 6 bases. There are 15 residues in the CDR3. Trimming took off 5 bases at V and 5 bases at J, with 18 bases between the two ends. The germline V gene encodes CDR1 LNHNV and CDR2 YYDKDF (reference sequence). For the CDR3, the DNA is TGTGCCACCAGCCACGAGGGGGGGCGCGGGTATGGCTACACCTTC. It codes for CATSHEGGRGYGYTF.

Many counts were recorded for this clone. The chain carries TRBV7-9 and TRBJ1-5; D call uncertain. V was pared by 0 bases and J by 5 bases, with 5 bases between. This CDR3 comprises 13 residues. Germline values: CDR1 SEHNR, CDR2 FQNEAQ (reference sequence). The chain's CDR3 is CASSLARDQPQHF. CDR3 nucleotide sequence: TGTGCCAGCAGCTTAGCTAGAGATCAGCCCCAGCATTTT.

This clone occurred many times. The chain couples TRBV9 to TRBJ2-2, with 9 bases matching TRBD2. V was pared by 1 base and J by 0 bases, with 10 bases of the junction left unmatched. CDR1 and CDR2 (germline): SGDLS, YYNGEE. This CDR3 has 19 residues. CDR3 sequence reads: CASSVYSGGPLSNTGELFF. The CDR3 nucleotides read TGTGCCAGCAGCGTATACAGCGGGGGGCCTTTATCGAACACCGGGGAGCTGTTTTTT.

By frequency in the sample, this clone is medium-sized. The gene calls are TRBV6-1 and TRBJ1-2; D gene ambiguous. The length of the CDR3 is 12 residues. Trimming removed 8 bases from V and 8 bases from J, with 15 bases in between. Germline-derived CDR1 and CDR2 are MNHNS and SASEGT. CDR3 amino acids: CASRFRKGGYTF. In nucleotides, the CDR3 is TGTGCCAGCCGTTTCCGTAAGGGAGGCTACACCTTC.

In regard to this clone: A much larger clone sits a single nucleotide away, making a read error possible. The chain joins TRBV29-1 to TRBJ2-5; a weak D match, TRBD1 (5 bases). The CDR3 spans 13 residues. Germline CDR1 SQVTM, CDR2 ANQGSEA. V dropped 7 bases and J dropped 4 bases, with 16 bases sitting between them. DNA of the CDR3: TGCAGCGCAGAACAGGTGGCCCGAGAGACCCAGTACTTC. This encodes CSAEQVARETQYF.

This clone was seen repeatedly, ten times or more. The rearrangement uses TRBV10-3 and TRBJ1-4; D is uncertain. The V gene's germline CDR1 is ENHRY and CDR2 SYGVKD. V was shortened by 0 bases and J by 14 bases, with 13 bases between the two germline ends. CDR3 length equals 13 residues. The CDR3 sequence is CAISESANEDLFF. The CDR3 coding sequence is TGTGCCATCAGTGAGTCCGCGAATGAGGACCTGTTTTTT.

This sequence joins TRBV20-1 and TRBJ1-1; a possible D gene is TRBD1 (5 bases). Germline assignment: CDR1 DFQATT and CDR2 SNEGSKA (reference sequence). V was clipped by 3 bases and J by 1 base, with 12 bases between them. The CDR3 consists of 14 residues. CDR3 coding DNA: TGCAGTGCTAGCGACCACCAGGGGAACACTGAAGCTTTCTTT. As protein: CSASDHQGNTEAFF.